What follows are 26 T cell receptor beta chains derived from one specimen sequenced in a study of blood T cells in healthy people across ages. With a J-beta primer mix and a sample-barcoded 5' primer, a second PCR ran roughly 6 to 11 cycles. TCRdb re-derived calls from the 5' RACE reads in MiXCR, one entry per CDR3 protein. The sample carries around 1,600,000 distinct CDR3 sequences, about 42% recorded once. The specimen was blood. Every receptor here comes from a woman aged 18-30 years in good health.

This rearrangement joins TRBV5-6 to TRBJ2-7, with D uncertain. The CDR3 runs to 12 residues. V was clipped by 4 bases and J by 5 bases, with 10 bases between them. CDR1 and CDR2 from the germline V gene are SGHDT and YYEEEE. In DNA, the CDR3 is TGTGCCAGCAGCCCTGGAGTCCACGAGCAGTACTTC. Amino acid sequence: CASSPGVHEQYF.

The chain joins TRBV21-1 to TRBJ2-3; TRBD2 is taken as the D call from the table, unchecked against the DNA. TRBV21-1 is given as a pseudogene. There are 18 residues in the CDR3. CDR3 loop: CASSKARRTSGSSDTQYF. CDR3 in DNA: TGTGCCAGCAGCAAAGCCCGACGGACTAGCGGGAGTTCGGATACGCAGTATTTT.

This clonotype was counted at least ten times. One end of the junction varies from germline; a read error may be responsible. This chain joins TRBV5-1 and TRBJ1-5; TRBD1 agrees at 9 bases. There are 15 residues in the CDR3. In germline, CDR1 is SGHRS, CDR2 YFSETQ. The CDR3 nucleotides are TGTGCCAGCAGCCCCGGACAGGGGCGCAATCAGCCCCAGCATTTT. It is translated as CASSPGQGRNQPQHF.

V is TRBV20-1 and J is TRBJ1-2; D perhaps matches TRBD1 (6 bases). Deletions cut 5 bases from V and 8 bases from J, with 15 bases between. The CDR3 is 12 residues long. From germline, CDR1 is DFQATT and CDR2 SNEGSKA (reference sequence). The CDR3 region is CSAPQGSRGYTF. The CDR3, as DNA: TGCAGTGCTCCACAGGGTTCTAGGGGCTACACCTTC.

This clonotype was seen a few times. The rearrangement links TRBV18 to TRBJ1-1; D may be TRBD1 (5 bases). This CDR3 contains 13 residues. The germline V gene encodes CDR1 KGHSH and CDR2 LQKENI. The V gene lost 1 base and the J gene lost 7 bases, with 10 bases spanning the gap. CDR3 amino acids: CASSPQGTREAFF. As DNA, the CDR3 is TGTGCCAGCTCACCACAAGGGACCCGTGAAGCTTTCTTT.

This clonotype was found a few times. V gene TRBV4-1 combines with J gene TRBJ2-3; TRBD1 matches 7 bases. V was clipped by 10 bases and J by 0 bases; unmatched bases: 16. The CDR3 is made up of 17 amino acids. The germline CDR1 and CDR2 sequences are MGHRA and YSYEKL. The CDR3 is CATAHRTGHSSTDTQYF. The CDR3 nucleotides are TGCGCCACGGCTCATAGGACAGGACATTCTAGCACAGATACGCAGTATTTT.

Of note for this clonotype: The junction shows a germline mismatch at one end, possibly a read error. V and J are TRBV27 and TRBJ2-1; 11 bases are a match to TRBD2. The CDR3 spans 15 residues. CDR1 and CDR2 from the germline V gene are MNHEY and SMNVEV (reference sequence). In DNA, the CDR3 is TGTGCCAGCAGTCAGGGACTAGCGGCCTACAATGAGAAGTTCTTC. It is translated as CASSQGLAAYNEKFF.

Concerning this clonotype: At one of its ends the junction is not consistent with the germline gene, which may arise from a read error. The rearrangement uses TRBV7-3 and TRBJ2-3; D call uncertain. The CDR3 is 13 amino acids. CDR1 and CDR2 from the germline V gene are SGHTA and FQGTGA. CDR3 region: CASSLWETDMQYF. DNA of the CDR3: TGTGCCAGCAGCTTATGGGAAACAGATATGCAGTATTTT.

This chain uses TRBV20-1 with TRBJ2-7, with a weak D call TRBD2 (5 bases). Germline CDR1 and CDR2: DFQATT and SNEGSKA (reference sequence). The CDR3 runs to 14 residues. V gave up 0 bases and J gave up 0 bases, with 9 bases separating them. The CDR3 loop is CSARDRGLSYEQYF. Here the CDR3 DNA reads TGCAGTGCTAGAGATCGGGGTCTCTCCTACGAGCAGTACTTC.

The chain joins TRBV27 to TRBJ2-3; 9 nucleotides match TRBD1. The germline V gene has CDR1 MNHEY and CDR2 SMNVEV (reference sequence). The V segment lost 8 bases and the J segment 6 bases; nucleotides outside the gene matches: 12. The CDR3 runs to 15 residues. The CDR3 region has the DNA TGTGCCAGCGGCTGGACAGGGGCCGCGCACGATACGCAGTATTTT. Encoded protein: CASGWTGAAHDTQYF.

As concerns this clonotype: A much larger clone sits a single nucleotide away, making a read error possible. The rearrangement joins TRBV4-1 to TRBJ2-4, with D maybe TRBD1 (6 bases). The J call is uncertain, as TRBJ2-1 better fits the DNA end. This CDR3 has 15 residues. Germline CDR1 reads MGHRA; CDR2 reads YSYEKL. The chain's CDR3 is CASSQGPTGENIQFF. CDR3 nucleotides: TGCGCCAGCAGCCAAGGCCCGACAGGAGAAAACATTCAGTTCTTC.

The rearrangement uses TRBV20-1 and TRBJ2-7; D possibly corresponds to TRBD2 (5 bases). Trimming stripped 2 bases from V and 6 bases from J, with 11 bases between. CDR1 DFQATT and CDR2 SNEGSKA come from the germline V gene (reference sequence). This CDR3 comprises 12 residues. CDR3 sequence reads: CSARRGMGEQYF. In DNA, the CDR3 is TGCAGTGCTAGAAGAGGGATGGGCGAGCAGTACTTC.

The J gene is TRBJ1-5, the V gene TRBV3-1; D is perhaps TRBD1 (5 bases). Per germline, CDR1 LGHDT and CDR2 YNNKEL (reference sequence). V dropped 4 bases and J dropped 3 bases, with 7 bases sitting between them. The CDR3 has 13 residues. The CDR3 here is CASSRTFNQPQHF. The CDR3 DNA reads as TGTGCCAGCAGCCGGACATTCAATCAGCCCCAGCATTTT.

This clonotype was picked up one time. DNA of the CDR3: TGCGCCAGCAGTAAACCGGGTTTGGGCTACGAGCAGTACTTC. Translated, it gives CASSKPGLGYEQYF. V usage is TRBV10-1 and J usage is TRBJ2-7; D remains unclear. The germline V gene has CDR1 WNHNN and CDR2 SYGVQD (reference sequence). CDR3 length: 14 residues. V lost 5 bases to trimming and J lost 3 bases, with 14 bases between them.

The chain employs TRBV28 and TRBJ1-2; D gene ambiguous. Germline V lookup: CDR1 MDHEN, CDR2 SYDVKM. The CDR3 extends over 13 amino acids. V was trimmed by 7 bases and J by 0 bases, leaving 9 bases between them. CDR3 amino acids: CASTVVANYGYTF. CDR3 in DNA: TGTGCCAGCACCGTGGTGGCTAACTATGGCTACACCTTC.

The chain uses TRBV20-1 and TRBJ2-1; 9 positions agree with TRBD2. CDR3 length equals 16 residues. V lost 1 base to trimming and J lost 2 bases; unmatched junction nucleotides: 6. The germline V gene encodes CDR1 DFQATT and CDR2 SNEGSKA (reference sequence). CDR3 coding DNA: TGCAGTGCTAGAGCCCTTGGCGGGGGGGCCTACAATGAGCAGTTCTTC. Residues: CSARALGGGAYNEQFF.

The CDR3 is CAISDLAGQGLGTDTQYF. The CDR3 region has the DNA TGTGCCATCAGTGATTTAGCGGGGCAGGGGTTAGGCACAGATACGCAGTATTTT. The chain employs TRBV10-3 and TRBJ2-3; 8 bases map to TRBD2. This CDR3 is 18 amino acids long. The trim removed 3 bases at V and 1 base at J, leaving 12 bases unmatched. Germline values: CDR1 ENHRY, CDR2 SYGVKD.

The chain has TRBV3-1 and TRBJ2-1; D possibly uses TRBD1 or TRBD2 (5 bases each). V lost 2 bases, J lost 15 bases, and 20 bases lay in between. Germline-derived CDR1 and CDR2 are LGHDT and YNNKEL (reference sequence). The CDR3 length is 14 residues. In DNA, the CDR3 is TGTGCCAGCAGCCAACAACCGGGACCGACTGCGGTGTTCTTC. As protein: CASSQQPGPTAVFF.

The V call is TRBV6-1, the J call TRBJ2-1; D is possibly TRBD1 or TRBD2 (5 bases each). The CDR3 covers 14 residues. V was cut by 6 bases and J by 6 bases, with 15 bases left in between. Looked up from germline, CDR1 is MNHNS and CDR2 is SASEGT. The CDR3 here is CASRVAEGLNEQFF. CDR3 in DNA: TGTGCCAGCAGGGTAGCAGAGGGGCTCAATGAGCAGTTCTTC.

The rearrangement joins TRBV25-1 to TRBJ2-1; 7 bases line up with TRBD1. V trimming: 2 bases; J trimming: 9 bases; junction bases outside the gene matches: 10. Germline CDR1 and CDR2: MGHDK and SYGVNS. This CDR3 has 15 amino acids. The chain's CDR3 is CASSERDRDLVEQFF. CDR3 DNA sequence: TGTGCCAGCAGTGAACGAGACAGGGATCTCGTTGAGCAGTTCTTC. The whole variable domain, remainder taken from reference TRBV25-1 and TRBJ2-1, is EADIYQTPRYLVIGTGKKITLECSQTMGHDKMYWYQQDPGMELHLIHYSYGVNSTEKGDLSSESTVSRIRTEHFPLTLESARPSHTSQYLCASSERDRDLVEQFFGPGTRLTVL.

Turning to this clonotype: Mismatch with germline at one junction end may stem from a read error. This chain joins TRBV20-1 and TRBJ2-4; D may be TRBD2 (6 bases). CDR3 size: 13 residues. Germline V gene data show CDR1 as DFQATT and CDR2 as SNEGSKA (reference sequence). CDR3 nucleotide sequence: TGCAGTGCTAGAGCGGAGGGTATCTACGAGCAGCACTTC. Translation: CSARAEGIYEQHF.

The chain employs TRBV20-1 and TRBJ1-2; D may be TRBD1 (5 bases). Looked up from germline, CDR1 is DFQATT and CDR2 is SNEGSKA (reference sequence). The ends were cut back, 5 bases at V and 2 bases at J, with 18 bases in the middle. This CDR3 region has 15 residues. CDR3 bases: TGCAGTGCTTGGGGGGAGGGGCTCATCAACTATGGCTACACCTTC. Encoded protein: CSAWGEGLINYGYTF.

The chain uses TRBV7-9 and TRBJ1-3; a possible D gene is TRBD1 (5 bases). V shed 5 bases and J shed 11 bases, with 13 bases lying between them. CDR1 and CDR2 from the germline V gene are SEHNR and FQNEAQ (reference sequence). The length of the CDR3 is 12 residues. The chain's CDR3 is CASSRTGGPIYF. The CDR3 DNA follows: TGTGCCAGCAGCCGCACAGGAGGGCCCATATATTTT.

CDR3 sequence: CASSFQGNEQYF. The CDR3, as DNA: TGTGCCAGCAGTTTTCAGGGAAACGAGCAGTACTTC. This sequence joins TRBV28 and TRBJ2-5; maybe TRBD1 (5 bases). Matching the DNA end better, TRBJ2-7 makes the J call doubtful. The CDR3 sequence is 12 residues long. Germline CDR1 reads MDHEN; CDR2 reads SYDVKM.

This clonotype was observed once. V and J are TRBV30 and TRBJ2-3, with 9 positions matching TRBD2. CDR1 and CDR2 (germline): GTSNPN, SVGIG (reference sequence). The length of the CDR3 is 14 residues. Trimming took 4 bases from V and 4 from J; bases not matched to a gene: 6. In DNA form, the CDR3 reads TGTGCCTGGACCTTGGTAGCGGGAGCAGATACGCAGTATTTT. The encoded protein is CAWTLVAGADTQYF.

The gene calls are TRBV29-1 and TRBJ2-1; no firm D call. CDR1 SQVTM and CDR2 ANQGSEA come from the germline V gene. This CDR3 has 11 amino acids. CDR3 residues: CNVPRADEQFF. In DNA, the CDR3 is TGCAACGTCCCTAGGGCGGATGAGCAGTTCTTC.